This T cell receptor beta chain was captured in a study of cytomegalovirus exposure and HLA in healthy donors. The primer mix had 60 Vbeta and 13 Jbeta primers. Sequencing was performed with immunoSEQ multiplex PCR; in TCRdb, only in-frame clones are kept and a portion is missing. This sample has 74,000 or so clones, with roughly 79% found just once. The CDR3 is 14 amino acids. Germline loops: CDR1 SGHVS, CDR2 FQNEAQ. V was cut by 5 bases and J by 4 bases, with 12 bases left in between. Study-wide points: There were fewer than 200 TCR beta chains listed as cytomegalovirus-associated. TCR beta V segments were, for the most part, productive about 87% or about 30% of the time in an earlier analysis. One variant, a missense change in DCLRE1C, was linked in a later analysis to TCR beta V- and J-gene trimming.

This clone has more than one count but fewer than ten. What it binds is not known. The origin of this receptor is a male donor in good health and CMV-seropositive. The chain couples TRBV7-8 to TRBJ1-3; maybe TRBD1 (5 bases). The sequenced sample was PBMCs. CDR3 loop: CASSPRGVGNTIYF. In DNA form, the CDR3 reads TGTGCCAGCAGCCCCCGGGGGGTAGGAAACACCATATATTTT.